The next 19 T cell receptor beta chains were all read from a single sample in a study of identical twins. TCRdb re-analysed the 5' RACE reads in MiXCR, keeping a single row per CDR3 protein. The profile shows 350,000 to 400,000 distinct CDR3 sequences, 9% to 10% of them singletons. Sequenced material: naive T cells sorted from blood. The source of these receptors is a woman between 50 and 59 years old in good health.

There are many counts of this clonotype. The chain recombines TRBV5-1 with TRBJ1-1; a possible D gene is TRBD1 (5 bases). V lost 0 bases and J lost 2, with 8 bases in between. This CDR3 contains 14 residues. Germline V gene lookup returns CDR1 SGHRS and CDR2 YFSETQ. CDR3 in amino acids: CASSLARTNTEAFF. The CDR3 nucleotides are TGCGCCAGCAGCTTGGCCCGGACAAACACTGAAGCTTTCTTT.

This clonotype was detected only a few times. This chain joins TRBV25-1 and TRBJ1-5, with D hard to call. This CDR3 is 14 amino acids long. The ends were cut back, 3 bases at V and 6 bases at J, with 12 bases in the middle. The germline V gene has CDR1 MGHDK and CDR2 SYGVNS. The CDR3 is CASSDIYGGQPQHF. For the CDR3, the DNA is TGTGCCAGCAGTGATATTTATGGCGGTCAGCCCCAGCATTTT.

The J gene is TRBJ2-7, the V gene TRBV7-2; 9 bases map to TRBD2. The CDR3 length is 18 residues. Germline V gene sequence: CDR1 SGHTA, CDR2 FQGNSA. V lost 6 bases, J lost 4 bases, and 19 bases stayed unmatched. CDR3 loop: CASRNPRLAASGRYEQYV. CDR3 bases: TGTGCCAGCAGAAACCCAAGACTAGCGGCATCAGGGCGATACGAGCAGTACGTC.

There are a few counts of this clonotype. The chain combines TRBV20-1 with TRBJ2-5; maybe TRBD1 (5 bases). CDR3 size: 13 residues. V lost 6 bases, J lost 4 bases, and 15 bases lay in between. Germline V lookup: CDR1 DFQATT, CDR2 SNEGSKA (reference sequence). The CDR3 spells CSAQWGPLETQYF. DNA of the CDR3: TGCAGTGCCCAATGGGGCCCCTTAGAGACCCAGTACTTC.

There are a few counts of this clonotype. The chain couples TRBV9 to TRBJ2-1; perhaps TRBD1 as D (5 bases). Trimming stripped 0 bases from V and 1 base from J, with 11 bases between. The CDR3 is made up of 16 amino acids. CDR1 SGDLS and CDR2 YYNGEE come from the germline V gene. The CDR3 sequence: CASSVVQGSSYNEQFF. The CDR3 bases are TGTGCCAGCAGCGTAGTGCAGGGCTCTTCCTACAATGAGCAGTTCTTC.

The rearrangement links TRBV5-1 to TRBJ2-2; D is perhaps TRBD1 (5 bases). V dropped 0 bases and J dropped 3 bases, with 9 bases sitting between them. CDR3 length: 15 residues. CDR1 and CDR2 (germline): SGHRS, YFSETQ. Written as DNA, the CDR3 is TGCGCCAGCAGCTTGGTACAGGCCTACACCGGGGAGCTGTTTTTT. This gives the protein CASSLVQAYTGELFF.

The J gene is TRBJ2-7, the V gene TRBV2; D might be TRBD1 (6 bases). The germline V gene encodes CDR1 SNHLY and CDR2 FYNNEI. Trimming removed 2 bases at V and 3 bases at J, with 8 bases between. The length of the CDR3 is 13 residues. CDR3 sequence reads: CASSEQGIYEQYF. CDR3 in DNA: TGTGCCAGCAGTGAACAGGGGATCTACGAGCAGTACTTC.

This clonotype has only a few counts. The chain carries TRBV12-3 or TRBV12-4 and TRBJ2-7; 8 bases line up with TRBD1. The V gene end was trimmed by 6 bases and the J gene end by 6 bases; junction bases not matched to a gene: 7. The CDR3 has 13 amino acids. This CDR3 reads CASSRGQGREQYF. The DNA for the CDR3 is TGTGCCAGCAGCAGAGGACAGGGCCGCGAGCAGTACTTC.

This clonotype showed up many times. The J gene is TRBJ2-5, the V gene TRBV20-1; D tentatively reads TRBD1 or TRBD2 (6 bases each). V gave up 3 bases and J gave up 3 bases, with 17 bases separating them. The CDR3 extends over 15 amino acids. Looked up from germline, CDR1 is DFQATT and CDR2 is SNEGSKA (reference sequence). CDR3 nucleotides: TGCAGTGCTAGCCCCCCCAGGGGAGGCGAAGAGACCCAGTACTTC. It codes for CSASPPRGGEETQYF.

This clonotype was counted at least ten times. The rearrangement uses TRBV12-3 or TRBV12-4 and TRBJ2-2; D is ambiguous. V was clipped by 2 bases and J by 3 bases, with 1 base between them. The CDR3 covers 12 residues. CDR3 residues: CASSLYTGELFF. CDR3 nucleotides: TGTGCCAGCAGTTTATACACCGGGGAGCTGTTTTTT.

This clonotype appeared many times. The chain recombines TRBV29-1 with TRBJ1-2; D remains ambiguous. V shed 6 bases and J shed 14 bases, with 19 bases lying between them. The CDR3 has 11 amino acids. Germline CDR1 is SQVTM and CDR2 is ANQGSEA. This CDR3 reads CSVDDVSKGTF. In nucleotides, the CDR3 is TGCAGCGTGGATGACGTCAGCAAAGGAACCTTC.

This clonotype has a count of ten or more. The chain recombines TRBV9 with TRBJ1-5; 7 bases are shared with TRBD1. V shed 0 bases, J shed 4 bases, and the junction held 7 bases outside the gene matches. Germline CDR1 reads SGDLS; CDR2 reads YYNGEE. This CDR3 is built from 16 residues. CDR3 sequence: CASSVGAGTANQPQHF. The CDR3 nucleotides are TGTGCCAGCAGCGTAGGGGCCGGGACAGCAAATCAGCCCCAGCATTTT.

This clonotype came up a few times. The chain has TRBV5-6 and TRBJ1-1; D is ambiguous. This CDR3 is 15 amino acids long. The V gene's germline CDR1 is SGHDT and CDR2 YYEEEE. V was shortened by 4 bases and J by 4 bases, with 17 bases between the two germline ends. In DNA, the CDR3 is TGTGCCAGCAGCCCTCGGGGTGGGCTGGGCACTGAAGCTTTCTTT. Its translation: CASSPRGGLGTEAFF.

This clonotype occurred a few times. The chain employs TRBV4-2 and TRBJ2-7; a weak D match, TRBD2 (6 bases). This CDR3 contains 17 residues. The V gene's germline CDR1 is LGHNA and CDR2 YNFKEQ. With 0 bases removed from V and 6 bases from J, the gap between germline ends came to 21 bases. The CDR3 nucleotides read TGTGCCAGCAGCCAAGATCCAGCTGGGGGGACCCGTCCCGAGCAGTACTTC. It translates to CASSQDPAGGTRPEQYF.

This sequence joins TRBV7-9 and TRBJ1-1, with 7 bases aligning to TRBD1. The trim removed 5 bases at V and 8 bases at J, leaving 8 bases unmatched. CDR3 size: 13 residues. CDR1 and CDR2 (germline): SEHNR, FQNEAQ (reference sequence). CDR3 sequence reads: CASSSRDSREAFF. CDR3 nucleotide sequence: TGTGCCAGCAGCAGTCGGGACAGCCGAGAAGCTTTCTTT.

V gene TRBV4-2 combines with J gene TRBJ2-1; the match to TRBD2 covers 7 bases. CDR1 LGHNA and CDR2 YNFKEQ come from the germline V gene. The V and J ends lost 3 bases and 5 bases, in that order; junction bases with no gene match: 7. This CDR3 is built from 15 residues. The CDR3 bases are TGTGCCAGCAGCCACCCCGGGACTACGAACAATGAGCAGTTCTTC. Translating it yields CASSHPGTTNNEQFF.

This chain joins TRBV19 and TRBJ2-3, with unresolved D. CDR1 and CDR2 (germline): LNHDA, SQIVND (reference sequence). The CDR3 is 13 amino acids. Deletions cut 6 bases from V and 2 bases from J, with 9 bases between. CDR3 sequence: CASRRSLTDTQYF. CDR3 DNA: TGTGCCAGTAGAAGAAGCCTCACAGATACGCAGTATTTT.

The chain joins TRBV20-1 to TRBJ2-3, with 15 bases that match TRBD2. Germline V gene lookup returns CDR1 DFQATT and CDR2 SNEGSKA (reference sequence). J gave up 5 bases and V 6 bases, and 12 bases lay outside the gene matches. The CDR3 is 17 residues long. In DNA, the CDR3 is TGCAGTGCCACCGGGACTAGCGGGAGGCCGCGGGGAGATACGCAGTATTTT. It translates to CSATGTSGRPRGDTQYF.

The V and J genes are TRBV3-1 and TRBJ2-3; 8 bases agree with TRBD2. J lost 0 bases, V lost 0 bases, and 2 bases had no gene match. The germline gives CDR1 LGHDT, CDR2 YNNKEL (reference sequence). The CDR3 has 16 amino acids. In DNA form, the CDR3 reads TGTGCCAGCAGCCAAGAACTAGCGGAAAGCACAGATACGCAGTATTTT. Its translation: CASSQELAESTDTQYF.